The 27 T cell receptor beta chains presented below share a single source sample, sequenced in a study of response to subunit inactivated influenza vaccine. TCRdb ran MiXCR on the RT-PCR reads and lists one entry per CDR3 protein. The sample records 700,000 to 800,000 distinct CDR3 sequences, approximately 17% being singletons. The sequencing used PBMCs from blood, collected more than 4 days after vaccination. These receptors all stem from a man aged 50 or older who received an inactivated influenza vaccine.

This clonotype was seen a handful of times. The chain couples TRBV3-1 to TRBJ2-1, with 7 bases lining up with TRBD2. The germline gives CDR1 LGHDT, CDR2 YNNKEL (reference sequence). The CDR3 has 12 amino acids. The ends lost 4 bases at V and 10 bases at J; junction bases unmatched: 4. The CDR3 spells CASSRGGWEQFF. The CDR3 DNA sequence: TGTGCCAGCAGCCGGGGGGGGTGGGAGCAGTTCTTC.

This clonotype was counted only a few times. The V call is TRBV20-1, the J call TRBJ1-2, with D possibly being TRBD1 (5 bases). CDR1 and CDR2 from the germline V gene are DFQATT and SNEGSKA (reference sequence). V lost 0 bases and J lost 2, with 7 bases in between. The CDR3 has 13 residues. The CDR3 DNA is TGCAGTGCTAGAGATGGGGGGAACTATGGCTACACCTTC. It codes for CSARDGGNYGYTF.

This clonotype came up a few times. V and J are TRBV12-3 or TRBV12-4 and TRBJ2-1; D is unclear. The ends were cut back, 6 bases at V and 0 bases at J, with 9 bases in the middle. The CDR3 is 14 amino acids. The CDR3 loop is CASSSALSYNEQFF. The CDR3 DNA sequence: TGTGCCAGCAGCAGCGCCCTCTCCTACAATGAGCAGTTCTTC.

The chain recombines TRBV20-1 with TRBJ2-2; 12 bases align to TRBD2. The germline V gene has CDR1 DFQATT and CDR2 SNEGSKA (reference sequence). This CDR3 is 16 amino acids long. The J segment lost 6 bases and the V segment lost 0 bases, leaving 5 bases of the junction unmatched. The CDR3 loop reads CSARDYRLAGAGELFF. The DNA of the CDR3 is TGCAGTGCTAGAGATTACCGACTAGCGGGAGCCGGGGAGCTGTTTTTT.

The V call is TRBV7-9, the J call TRBJ2-2; the D gene is possibly TRBD2 (5 bases). Germline V gene data show CDR1 as SEHNR and CDR2 as FQNEAQ (reference sequence). Trimming took 5 bases from V and 0 from J, leaving 13 bases between them. The CDR3 totals 16 residues. The CDR3 is CASSPNGGSNTGELFF. CDR3 DNA: TGTGCCAGCAGCCCAAATGGAGGCTCGAACACCGGGGAGCTGTTTTTT.

This chain links TRBV5-1 with TRBJ2-7; TRBD2 is a possible D gene (6 bases). Germline values: CDR1 SGHRS, CDR2 YFSETQ. The length of the CDR3 is 19 residues. Trimming removed 0 bases from V and 1 base from J, with 23 bases in between. CDR3 bases: TGCGCCAGCAGCTTGGCAACGGCCGGGACTCCAACCAGTTCCTACGAGCAGTACTTC. Protein product: CASSLATAGTPTSSYEQYF. The full variable domain, its missing parts supplied by reference TRBV5-1 and TRBJ2-7, is KAGVTQTPRYLIKTRGQQVTLSCSPISGHRSVSWYQQTPGQGLQFLFEYFSETQRNKGNFPGRFSGRQFSNSRSEMNVSTLELGDSALYLCASSLATAGTPTSSYEQYFGPGTRLTVT.

This clonotype appeared a few times. The chain uses TRBV12-3 or TRBV12-4 and TRBJ2-5; TRBD2 matches at 10 bases. The CDR3 has 14 amino acids. The J segment lost 2 bases and the V segment lost 7 bases, leaving 4 bases of the junction unmatched. CDR3: CASKAGGRQETQYF. The CDR3 DNA reads TGTGCCAGCAAAGCGGGGGGGCGACAAGAGACCCAGTACTTC.

J is TRBJ1-5 and V is TRBV5-6, with 8 bases fitting TRBD1. Looked up from germline, CDR1 is SGHDT and CDR2 is YYEEEE. The V segment lost 1 base and the J segment 3 bases; nucleotides outside the gene matches: 9. The CDR3 covers 17 residues. CDR3 sequence reads: CASSLFTGQVNNQPQHF. DNA of the CDR3: TGTGCCAGCAGCTTGTTCACGGGACAGGTCAACAATCAGCCCCAGCATTTT. The variable domain in full, completed from reference TRBV5-6 and TRBJ1-5, reads DAGVTQSPTHLIKTRGQQVTLRCSPKSGHDTVSWYQQALGQGPQFIFQYYEEEERQRGNFPDRFSGHQFPNYSSELNVNALLLGDSALYLCASSLFTGQVNNQPQHFGDGTRLSIL.

V is TRBV12-3 or TRBV12-4 and J is TRBJ2-3; 12 bases match TRBD2. Trimming took 6 bases from V and 1 from J; bases not matched to a gene: 14. CDR3 length equals 19 residues. This CDR3 is CASRKTGLAGGPGTDTQYF. Written as DNA, the CDR3 is TGTGCCAGCAGAAAGACGGGGCTAGCGGGGGGGCCGGGCACAGATACGCAGTATTTT.

This clonotype was observed a handful of times. The chain is built from TRBV5-1 and TRBJ2-1; D ambiguous. The CDR3 length is 12 residues. V lost 7 bases and J 8 bases, leaving 13 bases between the germline ends. CDR1 is SGHRS, CDR2 YFSETQ, per germline. CDR3 in DNA: TGCGCCAGCTCTCAGAATATAGATGAGCAGTTCTTC. Translation: CASSQNIDEQFF.

This clonotype was seen a handful of times. This chain joins TRBV7-3 and TRBJ2-5; D unclear. The V end lost 2 bases, the J end lost 2 bases, and 9 bases lay between the germline ends. CDR3 length: 14 residues. Germline V gene sequence: CDR1 SGHTA, CDR2 FQGTGA. CDR3 coding DNA: TGTGCCAGCAGCTTAGGGCTGGAACAAGAGACCCAGTACTTC. Protein sequence: CASSLGLEQETQYF.

The chain couples TRBV5-1 to TRBJ1-1; D gene ambiguous. V lost 2 bases and J 0 bases, leaving 8 bases between the germline ends. The germline CDR1 and CDR2 sequences are SGHRS and YFSETQ. This CDR3 spans 14 amino acids. The CDR3 DNA sequence: TGCGCCAGCAGCTTTGGGAGCCTGAACACTGAAGCTTTCTTT. Protein: CASSFGSLNTEAFF.

In its sample, this clonotype was seen a few times. V is TRBV10-3 and J is TRBJ1-2, with 7 bases identical to TRBD1. Germline CDR1 is ENHRY and CDR2 is SYGVKD. This CDR3 contains 13 residues. Trimming took 8 bases from V and 8 from J; bases not matched to a gene: 11. The CDR3: CAIHHRTGSGYTF. The CDR3 bases are TGTGCCATCCATCACCGGACAGGAAGCGGCTACACCTTC.

This clonotype was observed a handful of times. The chain joins TRBV18 to TRBJ2-7; 14 bases match TRBD2. The CDR3 totals 15 residues. Germline assignment: CDR1 KGHSH and CDR2 LQKENI. Trimming at V came to 3 bases and at J to 7 bases, leaving 5 bases not matched to a gene. Here the CDR3 DNA reads TGTGCCAGCTCACCGGGACTAGCGGGAGACGGTGAGCAGTACTTC. Residues: CASSPGLAGDGEQYF.

The chain couples TRBV29-1 to TRBJ2-5, with D unresolved. The V and J ends lost 5 bases and 3 bases respectively, with 7 bases between them. Germline assignment: CDR1 SQVTM and CDR2 ANQGSEA. The CDR3 sequence is 11 residues long. CDR3 sequence reads: CSVLTEETQYF. The CDR3 nucleotides are TGCAGCGTTTTAACGGAAGAGACCCAGTACTTC. The variable domain in full, completed from reference TRBV29-1 and TRBJ2-5, reads SAVISQKPSRDICQRGTSLTIQCQVDSQVTMMFWYRQQPGQSLTLIATANQGSEATYESGFVIDKFPISRPNLTFSTLTVSNMSPEDSSIYLCSVLTEETQYFGPGTRLLVL.

In its sample, this clonotype was seen a few times. The genes are TRBV20-1 and TRBJ2-2, with D hard to call. Trimming removed 0 bases from V and 1 base from J, with 9 bases in between. The CDR3 consists of 15 residues. Germline CDR1 DFQATT, CDR2 SNEGSKA (reference sequence). CDR3 in amino acids: CSARDMTGNTGELFF. DNA of the CDR3: TGCAGTGCTAGAGATATGACGGGGAACACCGGGGAGCTGTTTTTT.

CDR3 DNA sequence: TGCAGCGGAGAAGCGGACGGCTCAGATACGCAGTATTTT. This sequence encodes CSGEADGSDTQYF. This chain joins TRBV29-1 and TRBJ2-3; tentatively, D is TRBD2 (5 bases). V was clipped by 7 bases and J by 4 bases, with 15 bases between them. The CDR3 covers 13 residues. The V gene's germline CDR1 is SQVTM and CDR2 ANQGSEA.

V usage is TRBV20-1 and J usage is TRBJ2-5; 7 bases line up with TRBD1. CDR3 length equals 15 residues. Germline-derived CDR1 and CDR2 are DFQATT and SNEGSKA (reference sequence). Unmatched junction bases numbered 9, after V lost 0 bases and J lost 5 bases. For the CDR3, the DNA is TGCAGTGCTAGAGACTCGGCAGGGGGTGTTGAGACCCAGTACTTC. Translated: CSARDSAGGVETQYF.

V usage is TRBV7-8 and J usage is TRBJ2-1; weak D call: TRBD2 (7 bases). In germline, CDR1 is SGHVS, CDR2 FQNEAQ. The CDR3 extends over 17 amino acids. Deletions cut 5 bases from V and 0 bases from J, with 17 bases between. The CDR3 DNA reads as TGTGCCAGCAGCAACGGGGGGCGGAAGACCTCCTACAATGAGCAGTTCTTC. The encoded protein is CASSNGGRKTSYNEQFF.

The CDR3 loop is CATSRVRQGGSTDTQYF. CDR3 nucleotide sequence: TGTGCCACCAGCAGAGTTCGGCAGGGTGGAAGTACAGATACGCAGTATTTT. The chain uses TRBV15 and TRBJ2-3, with D perhaps TRBD1 (5 bases). Germline loops: CDR1 LNHNV, CDR2 YYDKDF (reference sequence). Deletions cut 1 base from V and 3 bases from J, with 17 bases between. The CDR3 is made up of 17 amino acids. Full variable domain (missing parts from reference TRBV15 and TRBJ2-3): DAMVIQNPRYQVTQFGKPVTLSCSQTLNHNVMYWYQQKSSQAPKLLFHYYDKDFNNEADTPDNFQSRRPNTSFCFLDIRSPGLGDTAMYLCATSRVRQGGSTDTQYFGPGTRLTVL.

The chain has TRBV3-1 and TRBJ2-3; 8 bases are shared with TRBD2. The CDR3 runs 15 residues. J gave up 1 base and V 0 bases, and 0 bases lay outside the gene matches. Germline CDR1 and CDR2: LGHDT and YNNKEL (reference sequence). This CDR3 reads CASSQERGGTDTQYF. The CDR3 coding sequence is TGTGCCAGCAGCCAAGAGCGGGGGGGCACAGATACGCAGTATTTT.

This chain uses TRBV9 with TRBJ2-3; D ambiguous. The V end lost 4 bases, the J end lost 3 bases, and 12 bases lay between the germline ends. The CDR3 length is 14 residues. Per the germline V gene, CDR1 is SGDLS and CDR2 is YYNGEE. Here the CDR3 DNA reads TGTGCCAGCAGCTCTCCTAATGTAACAGATACGCAGTATTTT. Amino acid sequence: CASSSPNVTDTQYF.

This clonotype was counted a few times. This chain links TRBV4-1 with TRBJ2-7; 12 bases are shared with TRBD2. Per germline, CDR1 MGHRA and CDR2 YSYEKL. Germline trimming cut 1 base from V and 6 bases from J; bases unmatched to any gene: 7. The CDR3 loop spans 16 amino acids. CDR3 DNA: TGCGCCAGCAGCCAAGGACGGACTAGCGGGGTCTTCGAGCAGTACTTC. Encoded protein: CASSQGRTSGVFEQYF.

This chain joins TRBV5-1 and TRBJ2-5, with TRBD2 matching over 12 bases. J gave up 4 bases and V 4 bases, and 11 bases lay outside the gene matches. Per germline, CDR1 SGHRS and CDR2 YFSETQ. This CDR3 region has 17 residues. The CDR3 spells CASSPRTSGDGRETQYF. The CDR3 bases are TGCGCCAGCAGCCCCAGGACTAGCGGGGATGGGAGAGAGACCCAGTACTTC.

This chain links TRBV21-1 with TRBJ2-3. TRBV21-1 is a listed pseudogene. This CDR3 contains 14 residues. For the CDR3, the DNA is TGTGCCAGCATCCAAGACAGTTCCACAGATACGCAGTATTTT. Its protein product is CASIQDSSTDTQYF.

This clonotype has ten or more counts. This chain uses TRBV5-6 with TRBJ2-7; 10 bases map to TRBD1. This CDR3 is 16 amino acids long. Germline V lookup: CDR1 SGHDT, CDR2 YYEEEE. The V segment lost 1 base and the J segment 5 bases; nucleotides outside the gene matches: 9. CDR3: CASSLTDRGFFDEQYF. CDR3 bases: TGTGCCAGCAGCTTGACGGACAGGGGGTTCTTTGACGAGCAGTACTTC.

This clonotype was detected only a few times. The genes are TRBV20-1 and TRBJ2-3; 8 nucleotides line up with TRBD1. Looked up from germline, CDR1 is DFQATT and CDR2 is SNEGSKA (reference sequence). Trimming took 3 bases from V and 5 from J; bases not matched to a gene: 10. The CDR3 extends over 15 amino acids. CDR3 residues: CSASSRAGGVDTQYF. The CDR3 DNA follows: TGCAGTGCTAGCTCTAGGGCAGGGGGCGTAGATACGCAGTATTTT.